This T cell receptor beta chain was recorded in a study of CD8 T cells in ankylosing spondylitis. Via MiXCR, TCRdb re-called the 5' RACE reads, giving one row per CDR3 protein. The repertoire holds 700,000 or so distinct CDR3 sequences, with around a fifth as singletons. General study points: Significant enrichment of disease-linked clones was reportedly seen in matched ankylosing spondylitis synovial fluid. Ankylosing spondylitis blood seemed to carry a telltale TCR beta motif made of fewer than 10 highly homologous variants.

From germline, CDR1 is MNHNS and CDR2 SASEGT. The CDR3 runs to 13 residues. The V and J ends lost 4 bases and 7 bases, in that order; junction bases with no gene match: 5. The sample holds many counts of this clonotype. No antigen is known for it. Sequencing used blood, either unsorted or a sorted T cell fraction (not recorded which). The J gene is TRBJ2-7, the V gene TRBV6-1; 9 bases agree with TRBD2. The sequence derives from a male donor with ankylosing spondylitis. The CDR3 bases are TGTGCCAGCAGTGTAGCGGGAGTAGGGGAGCAGTACTTC. Its translation: CASSVAGVGEQYF.